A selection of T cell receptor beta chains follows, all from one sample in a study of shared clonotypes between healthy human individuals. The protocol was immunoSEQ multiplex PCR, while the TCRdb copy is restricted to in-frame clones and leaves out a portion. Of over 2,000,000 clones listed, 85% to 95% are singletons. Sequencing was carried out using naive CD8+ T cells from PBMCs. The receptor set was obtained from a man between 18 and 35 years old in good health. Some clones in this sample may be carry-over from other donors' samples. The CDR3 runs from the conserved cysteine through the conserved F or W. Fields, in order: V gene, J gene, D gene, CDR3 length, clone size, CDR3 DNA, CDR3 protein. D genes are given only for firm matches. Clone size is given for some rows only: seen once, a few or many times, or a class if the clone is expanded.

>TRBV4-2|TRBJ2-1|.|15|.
TGTGCCAGCAGCCAAGGGGACACGGCCCCCCATGAGCAGTTCTTC
CASSQGDTAPHEQFF
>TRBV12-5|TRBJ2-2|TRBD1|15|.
TGTGCTAGTGGCCGGGGACAGGGGCTCACCGGGGAGCTGTTTTTT
CASGRGQGLTGELFF
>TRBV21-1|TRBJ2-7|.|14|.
TGTGCCAGCCGTCGGCCGGCCGTAGGCTACGAGCAGTACTTC
CASRRPAVGYEQYF
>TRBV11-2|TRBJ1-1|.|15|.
TGTGCCAGCAGCTTGGTGGTAGGGGGGAGCACTGAAGCTTTCTTT
CASSLVVGGSTEAFF
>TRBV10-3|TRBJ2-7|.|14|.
TGTGCCATCAGTGAAGGCAGGGCAGGCCACGAGCAGTACTTC
CAISEGRAGHEQYF
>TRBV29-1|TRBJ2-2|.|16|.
TGCAGCGTTGAAGATCGCGCCAGGGGGAACACCGGGGAGCTGTTTTTT
CSVEDRARGNTGELFF
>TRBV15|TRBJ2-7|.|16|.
TGTGCCACCAGCGCCCACCCCCGGGCCCCCAGGGACGAGCAGTACTTC
CATSAHPRAPRDEQYF
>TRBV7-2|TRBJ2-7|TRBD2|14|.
TGTGCCAGCAGCTGGACTAGCCCAAGCTACGAGCAGTACTTC
CASSWTSPSYEQYF
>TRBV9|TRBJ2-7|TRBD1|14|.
TGTGCCAGCAGCCCCGGGACAGGGAACGACGAGCAGTACTTC
CASSPGTGNDEQYF
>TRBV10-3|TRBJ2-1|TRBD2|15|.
TGTGCCATCAGTGATGGACTGGGGAGGGACAATGAGCAGTTCTTC
CAISDGLGRDNEQFF
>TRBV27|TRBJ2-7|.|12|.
TGTGCCAGCAGGTCATCTGCGGTCGAGCAGTACTTC
CASRSSAVEQYF
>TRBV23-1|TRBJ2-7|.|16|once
TGCGCCAGCAGTCAAAACACCCGGGACCGTGCCTACGAGCAGTACTTC
CASSQNTRDRAYEQYF
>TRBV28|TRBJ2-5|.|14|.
TGTGCCAGCAGACCTGGGGGGGCCCAGGAGACCCAGTACTTC
CASRPGGAQETQYF
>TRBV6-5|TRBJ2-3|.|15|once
TGTGCCAGCAGTTACTCGAGTCTTAGCACCTGGGCGCAGTATTTT
CASSYSSLSTWAQYF
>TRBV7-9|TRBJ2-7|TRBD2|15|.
TGTGCCAGCAGCTTCCAGGTAGCGGGAGAGTACGAGCAGTACTTC
CASSFQVAGEYEQYF
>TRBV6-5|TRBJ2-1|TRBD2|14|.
TGTGCCAGCAGCACTAGCGGGATATACAATGAGCAGTTCTTC
CASSTSGIYNEQFF
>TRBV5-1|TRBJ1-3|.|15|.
TGCGCCAGCAGCTTGGACTTAAGCTCTGGAAACACCATATATTTT
CASSLDLSSGNTIYF
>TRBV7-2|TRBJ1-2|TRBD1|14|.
TGTGCCACCCATTCCAGGACAGGGGTCTATGGCTACACCTTC
CATHSRTGVYGYTF
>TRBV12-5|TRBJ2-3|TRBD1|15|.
TGTGCTAGTGGTTCTATCGGGACAGGGGCAGATACGCAGTATTTT
CASGSIGTGADTQYF
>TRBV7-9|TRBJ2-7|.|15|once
TGTGCCAGCAGTCACAGCGGGTCCGACTCCTACGAGCAGTACTTC
CASSHSGSDSYEQYF
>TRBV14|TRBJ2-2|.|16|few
TGTGCCAGCAGCCCTCTTCCGCTATGGGGCACCGGGGAGCTGTTTTTT
CASSPLPLWGTGELFF
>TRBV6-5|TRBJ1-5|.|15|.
TGTGCCAGCAGTTACGAGGGTTATAGCAATCAGCCCCAGCATTTT
CASSYEGYSNQPQHF
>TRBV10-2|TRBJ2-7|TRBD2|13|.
TGCGCCAGCAGAGGGACTAGCGCCTACGAGCAGTACTTC
CASRGTSAYEQYF
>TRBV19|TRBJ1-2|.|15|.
TGTGCCAGTAGTATAAATTATCGCAGCAACTATGGCTACACCTTC
CASSINYRSNYGYTF
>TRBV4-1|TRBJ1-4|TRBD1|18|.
TGCGCCAGCAGCCAGAGTGATGGGAGACAGGGCCGTAATGAAAAACTGTTTTTT
CASSQSDGRQGRNEKLFF
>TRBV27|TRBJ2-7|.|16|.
TGTGCCAGCTCCACCTCCACCGGGACAATCTCCTACGAGCAGTACTTC
CASSTSTGTISYEQYF
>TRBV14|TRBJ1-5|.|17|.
TGTGCCAGCAGCCAAGAGGGAGCAGGAGCTGGCAATCAGCCCCAGCATTTT
CASSQEGAGAGNQPQHF
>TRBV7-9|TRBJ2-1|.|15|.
TGTGCCAGCAGCTCCACTCCCAACGTTAACAATGAGCAGTTCTTC
CASSSTPNVNNEQFF
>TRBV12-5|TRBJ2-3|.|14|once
TGTGCTAGTGCCCTTGTGGGTGGGACAGATACGCAGTATTTT
CASALVGGTDTQYF
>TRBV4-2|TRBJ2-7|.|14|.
TGTGCCAGCAGCCAAGCCCAAGCTACCTACGAGCAGTACTTC
CASSQAQATYEQYF
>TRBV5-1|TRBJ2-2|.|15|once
TGCGCCAGCAGCGTATATTCCAGCGACACCGGGGAGCTGTTTTTT
CASSVYSSDTGELFF
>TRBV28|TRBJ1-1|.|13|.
TGTGCCAGCAGGCCCGACGGGGGCACTGAAGCTTTCTTT
CASRPDGGTEAFF
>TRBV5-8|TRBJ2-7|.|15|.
TGTGCCAGCAGCACGACACCGTCCCTTTCCTACGAGCAGTACTTC
CASSTTPSLSYEQYF
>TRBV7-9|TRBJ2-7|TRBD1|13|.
TGTGCCAGCAGCCCGACAGGGGGCTCAGAGCAGTACTTC
CASSPTGGSEQYF
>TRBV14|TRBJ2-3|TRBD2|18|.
TGTGCCAGCAGCCCCCTGGCGGGAGCCCGAACGGCCACAGATACGCAGTATTTT
CASSPLAGARTATDTQYF
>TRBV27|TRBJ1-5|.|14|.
TGTGCCAGCAGTGCCCGGGCCGTGAATCAGCCCCAGCATTTT
CASSARAVNQPQHF
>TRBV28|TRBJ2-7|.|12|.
TGTGCCAGCAGTTGGCCCCGGTACGAGCAGTACTTC
CASSWPRYEQYF
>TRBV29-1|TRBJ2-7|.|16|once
TGCAGCGCCAGAAAGGCAGGGCAAAGAAAGGCCTACGAGCAGTACTTC
CSARKAGQRKAYEQYF
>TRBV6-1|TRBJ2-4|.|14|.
TGTGCCAGCGGGGCTTTCCTAGCCAAAAACATTCAGTACTTC
CASGAFLAKNIQYF
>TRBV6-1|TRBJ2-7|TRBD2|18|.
TGTGCCAGCAGTGAAGGAGGACTAGCGGGAGGATCCTCCTACGAGCAGTACTTC
CASSEGGLAGGSSYEQYF
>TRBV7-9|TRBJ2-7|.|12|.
TGTGCCAGCAGCTCTGCACCCTACGAGCAGTACTTC
CASSSAPYEQYF
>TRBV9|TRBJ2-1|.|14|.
TGTGCCAGCAACCCCTCGGCTAGCTCAAATGAGCAGTTCTTC
CASNPSASSNEQFF
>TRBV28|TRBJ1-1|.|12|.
TGTGCCAGCAGTTTACGCTTCACTAGGGCTTTCTTT
CASSLRFTRAFF
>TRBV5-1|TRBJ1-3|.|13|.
TGCGCCAGCAGCTTGGGGGGCATAAACACCATATATTTT
CASSLGGINTIYF
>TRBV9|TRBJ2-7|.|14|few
TGTGCCAGCAGCCCGATAGCGGACTCCTACGAGCAGTACTTC
CASSPIADSYEQYF
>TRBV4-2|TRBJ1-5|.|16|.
TGTGCCAGCAGCCAAGATGGCGACAGCCGAAATCAGCCCCAGCATTTT
CASSQDGDSRNQPQHF
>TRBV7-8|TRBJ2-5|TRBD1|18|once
TGTGCCAGCAGCTTGGGCCCGACAGGGGACCCACCACAAGAGACCCAGTACTTC
CASSLGPTGDPPQETQYF
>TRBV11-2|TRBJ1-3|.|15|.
TGTGCCAGCAGCCCCGGGTGGAGCTCTGGAAACACCATATATTTT
CASSPGWSSGNTIYF
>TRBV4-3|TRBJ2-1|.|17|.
TGCGCCAGCAGCCAACGTTGGCTACCTCGGGGGGCCAATGAGCAGTTCTTC
CASSQRWLPRGANEQFF
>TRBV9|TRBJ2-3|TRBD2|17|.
TGTGCCAGCAGCATAACGGGACTAGCGGGAGGGCGGGATACGCAGTATTTT
CASSITGLAGGRDTQYF
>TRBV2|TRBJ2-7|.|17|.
TGTGCCAGCGGTGAGACTTGGGGTGCTGGGCTGTATCCCGAGCAGTACTTC
CASGETWGAGLYPEQYF
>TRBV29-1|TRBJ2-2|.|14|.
TGCAGCGCCGACGCGACAGGCCGACCCGGGGAGCTGTTTTTT
CSADATGRPGELFF